Listed below are T cell receptor beta chains from one sample, sequenced in a study of cytomegalovirus exposure and HLA in healthy donors. Generated by immunoSEQ multiplex PCR, the TCRdb table keeps only in-frame clones and is missing some. The table includes roughly 100,000 clones, roughly 80% detected once. The sequenced sample consisted of PBMCs. The receptors were sampled from a man in his forties in good health and CMV-seropositive. CDR3s include the opening cysteine and the closing phenylalanine or tryptophan. Fields, in order: V gene, J gene, D gene, clone size, CDR3 DNA, CDR3 protein. D genes are given only for firm matches. A row's size may be missing; if present it is once, few, many or a size class.

>TRBV9|TRBJ1-1|TRBD1|NA
TGTGCCAGCAGCGTACTGGGGACAGGGGTTGATGAAGCTTTCTTT
CASSVLGTGVDEAFF
>TRBV6-6|TRBJ1-3|TRBD1|NA
TGTGCCAGCAGCGGACAGGTCTCTGGAAACACCATATATTTT
CASSGQVSGNTIYF
>TRBV5-6|TRBJ1-2|TRBD1|NA
TGTGCCAGCAGCTCCTCCGACAGGGGGGTATGGTACTATGGCTACACCTTC
CASSSSDRGVWYYGYTF
>TRBV2|TRBJ2-7|NA|few
TGTGCCAGCAGTGTTACAGGGTCCGAGCAGTACTTC
CASSVTGSEQYF
>TRBV10-1|TRBJ2-1|NA|NA
TGCGCCAGCAGTGAGAGCGGACAGATCAATGAGCAGTTCTTC
CASSESGQINEQFF
>TRBV7-9|TRBJ2-1|NA|NA
TGTGCCAGCAGCTTACATGAGGGATTAAGCTACAATGAGCAGTTCTTC
CASSLHEGLSYNEQFF
>TRBV7-9|TRBJ2-5|TRBD2|NA
TGTGCCAGCAGCTCCGGGGGAGGGCGTCAAGAGACCCAGTACTTC
CASSSGGGRQETQYF
>TRBV10-3|TRBJ2-3|TRBD1|NA
TGTGCCATAAACAGGGGCAGCACAGATACGCAGTATTTT
CAINRGSTDTQYF
>TRBV21-1|TRBJ1-3|NA|NA
TGTGCCAGCAGCTTAAGCGCACTGAGGTCTGGAAACACCATATATTTT
CASSLSALRSGNTIYF
>TRBV27|TRBJ1-5|NA|once
TGTGCCAGCAGTTTCGATACCAGGGGTAATCAGCCCCAGCATTTT
CASSFDTRGNQPQHF
>TRBV6-5|TRBJ2-5|NA|NA
TGTGCCAGCAGTTACGGGGGGTTAGAGACCCAGTACTTC
CASSYGGLETQYF
>TRBV5-1|TRBJ2-3|TRBD1|NA
TGCGCCAGCAGGGTGACAGGGGACACAGATACGCAGTATTTT
CASRVTGDTDTQYF
>TRBV11-1|TRBJ2-1|TRBD1|NA
TGTGCCAGCAGCTTAGATGCAGGGGGCACTGAGCAGTTCTTC
CASSLDAGGTEQFF
>TRBV18|TRBJ1-5|NA|NA
TGTGCCAGCTCACAGACAGCTGATAATCAGCCCCAGCATTTT
CASSQTADNQPQHF
>TRBV11-2|TRBJ2-6|NA|NA
TGTGCCAGCAGCGAGATCCCAGGGGCCGGGGCCAACGTCCTGACTTTC
CASSEIPGAGANVLTF
>TRBV4-3|TRBJ2-7|TRBD1|NA
TGCGCCAGCAGCCAAGATTGGACAGGGACATACGAGCAGTACTTC
CASSQDWTGTYEQYF
>TRBV29-1|TRBJ1-2|NA|NA
TGCAGCGTTCCCTCCCTAACAGGGTTAGGGGGCTACACCTTC
CSVPSLTGLGGYTF
>TRBV15|TRBJ2-7|TRBD2|NA
TGTGCCACCAGCAGAGATCGTAGCGGGAGGGTCCTTTCCTACGAGCAGTACTTC
CATSRDRSGRVLSYEQYF
>TRBV28|TRBJ2-1|TRBD2|NA
TGTGCCAGCAGGACTAGCGGGAGCTACAATGAGCAGTTCTTC
CASRTSGSYNEQFF
>TRBV6-4|TRBJ1-1|NA|NA
TGTGCCAGCAGTGACCTCCCCGGGGGAAACACTGAAGCTTTCTTT
CASSDLPGGNTEAFF
>TRBV6-5|TRBJ1-5|NA|NA
TGTGCCAGCAGTTACTCTCCCCGTCAGCCCCAGCATTTT
CASSYSPRQPQHF
>TRBV19|TRBJ1-2|NA|NA
TGTGCCACCCGTGACGGGAACACCTATGGCTACACCTTC
CATRDGNTYGYTF
>TRBV18|TRBJ2-7|TRBD2|NA
TGTGCCAGCTCACCACCAGGGACTAGCGGGAGTATGTACGAGCAGTACTTC
CASSPPGTSGSMYEQYF
>TRBV6-5|TRBJ1-2|NA|NA
TGTGCCAGCAGTTACTCGGTCACTGCCCGAGGGTATGGCTACACCTTC
CASSYSVTARGYGYTF
>TRBV7-9|TRBJ1-1|NA|NA
TGTGCCAGCAGCTTACAGATGTTGAACACTGAAGCTTTCTTT
CASSLQMLNTEAFF
>TRBV7-2|TRBJ2-1|TRBD2|few
TGTGCCAGCAGCTTATCCCTCGGGACTAGCTATGAGCAGTTCTTC
CASSLSLGTSYEQFF
>TRBV28|TRBJ1-1|TRBD1|NA
TGTGCCAGCAGTTTATCACAGGGGGCGAGTGCTGAAGCTTTCTTT
CASSLSQGASAEAFF
>TRBV10-3|TRBJ2-1|NA|NA
TGTGCCATCAGTGAGAGGGGGGGAGAGGGCAATGAGCAGTTCTTC
CAISERGGEGNEQFF
>TRBV29-1|TRBJ2-7|NA|once
TGCAGCGTTGAACTGAGGGAATACGAGCAGTACTTC
CSVELREYEQYF
>TRBV27|TRBJ2-1|TRBD1|NA
TGTGCCAGCAGTTTATTGTCGAGGACAGGTTTTAATGAGCAGTTCTTC
CASSLLSRTGFNEQFF
>TRBV5-4|TRBJ2-7|TRBD2|NA
TGTGCCAGCAGCTTGGGCGGGGGGAGCTCCTACGAGCAGTACTTC
CASSLGGGSSYEQYF
>TRBV5-1|TRBJ1-3|NA|NA
TGCGCCAGCAGCTTGGGCCGAACAGGCGCTGGAAACACCATATATTTT
CASSLGRTGAGNTIYF
>TRBV5-4|TRBJ2-2|TRBD2|NA
TGTGCCAGCAGCTTGAAAAGCGGGAGGGCCAACGGGGAGCTGTTTTTT
CASSLKSGRANGELFF
>TRBV7-8|TRBJ2-7|NA|few
TGTGCCAGCAGCGGGAGGAGCGGAGCCGCCTACGAGCAGTACTTC
CASSGRSGAAYEQYF
>TRBV5-1|TRBJ1-1|TRBD1|NA
TGCGCCAGCAGCTTGCCCCTGACAGGGACGGACACTGAAGCTTTCTTT
CASSLPLTGTDTEAFF
>TRBV5-1|TRBJ1-2|TRBD1|NA
TGCGCCAGCAGCTTGGAGTCGACAGGGTATGGTGGCTACACCTTC
CASSLESTGYGGYTF
>TRBV5-1|TRBJ1-2|TRBD1|NA
TGCGCCAGCAGCTTGGGGGACAGGAACTATGGCTACACCTTC
CASSLGDRNYGYTF
>TRBV5-1|TRBJ2-7|TRBD2|NA
TGCGCCAGCAGATTGACCATCGGGGGAGGGAATGCCTACGAGCAGTACTTC
CASRLTIGGGNAYEQYF
>TRBV6-1|TRBJ1-1|NA|few
TGTGCCAGCAGCATCGGAGGGTTTACTGAAGCTTTCTTT
CASSIGGFTEAFF
>TRBV29-1|TRBJ2-7|NA|NA
TGCAGCGTTGCCGGCCGGCTAGGTTCCTACGAGCAGTACTTC
CSVAGRLGSYEQYF
>TRBV4-3|TRBJ2-1|TRBD2|NA
TGCGCCAGCAGCCAAGGGGGGAGTCGCGGGGGAATTGGAGAGCAGTTCTTC
CASSQGGSRGGIGEQFF